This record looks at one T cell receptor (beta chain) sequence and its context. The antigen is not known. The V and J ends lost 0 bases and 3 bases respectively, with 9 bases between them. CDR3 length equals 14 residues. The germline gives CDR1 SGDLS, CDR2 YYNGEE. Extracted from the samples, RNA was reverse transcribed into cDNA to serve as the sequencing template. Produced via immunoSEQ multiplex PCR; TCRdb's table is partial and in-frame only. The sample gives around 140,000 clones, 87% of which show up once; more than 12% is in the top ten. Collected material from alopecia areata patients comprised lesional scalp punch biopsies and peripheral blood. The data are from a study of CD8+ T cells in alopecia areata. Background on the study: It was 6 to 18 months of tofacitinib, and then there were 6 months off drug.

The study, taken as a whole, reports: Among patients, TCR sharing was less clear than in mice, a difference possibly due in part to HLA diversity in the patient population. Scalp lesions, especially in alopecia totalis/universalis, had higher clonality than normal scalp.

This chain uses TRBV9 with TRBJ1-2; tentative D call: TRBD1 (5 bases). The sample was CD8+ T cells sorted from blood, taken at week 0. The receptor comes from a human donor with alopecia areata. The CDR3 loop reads CASSVALGDYGYTF. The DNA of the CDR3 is TGTGCCAGCAGCGTAGCTCTAGGGGACTATGGCTACACCTTC.